One sample yielded the 20 T cell receptor beta chains listed below, sequenced in a study of patients and donors after allogeneic stem cell transplantation. TCRdb used MiXCR to reprocess the RT-PCR reads, holding one entry per CDR3 protein. This table has 25,000 or so distinct CDR3 sequences, 8.1% appearing once. The source material was blood, either unsorted or a sorted T cell fraction (not recorded which). The origin of the receptors is a human donor who was either an allogeneic HSCT recipient or a stem cell or donor lymphocyte infusion donor (not recorded which). It is not recorded whose cells these are; they may come from a transplant donor.

This clonotype was counted a few times. The J gene is TRBJ1-1, the V gene TRBV15, with D possibly TRBD1 on 5 matching bases. The germline V and J ends were trimmed by 3 bases and 1 base, with 6 bases remaining between them. Germline V gives CDR1 LNHNV, CDR2 YYDKDF (reference sequence). This CDR3 has 13 residues. This CDR3 is CATSRDTNTEAFF. The CDR3, as DNA: TGTGCCACCAGCAGGGACACGAACACTGAAGCTTTCTTT.

This clonotype was seen at least ten times. Here the CDR3 reads CASSLVLAGYHEQYF. The CDR3 DNA sequence: TGTGCCAGCAGTTTGGTCCTAGCGGGATACCACGAGCAGTACTTC. This chain joins TRBV28 and TRBJ2-7; TRBD2 agrees at 9 bases. From germline, CDR1 is MDHEN and CDR2 SYDVKM. The V segment lost 3 bases and the J segment 5 bases; nucleotides outside the gene matches: 8. The CDR3 spans 15 residues.

At least ten counts were recorded for this clonotype. The chain uses TRBV12-3 or TRBV12-4 and TRBJ1-5, with 9 bases fitting TRBD1. V trimming: 6 bases; J trimming: 2 bases; junction bases outside the gene matches: 5. The CDR3 covers 15 residues. This CDR3 is CASRQGARGNQPQHF. CDR3 coding DNA: TGTGCCAGCAGACAGGGGGCTCGGGGCAATCAGCCCCAGCATTTT.

This clonotype was detected a few times. V gene TRBV6-5 combines with J gene TRBJ2-7; D is perhaps TRBD1 (6 bases). This CDR3 comprises 13 residues. CDR1 is MNHEY, CDR2 SVGAGI, per germline. V lost 2 bases and J 2 bases, leaving 7 bases between the germline ends. The CDR3 nucleotides are TGTGCCAGCAGTTACGGGGACACCTACGAGCAGTACTTC. It specifies CASSYGDTYEQYF.

This clonotype was observed a few times. The chain joins TRBV4-2 to TRBJ2-1, with D possibly being TRBD2 (5 bases). The CDR3 covers 15 residues. Trimming pared 7 bases from V and 0 bases from J, leaving 13 bases between. The germline V gene encodes CDR1 LGHNA and CDR2 YNFKEQ. The CDR3 protein is CASTLGSFSYNEQFF. In nucleotides, the CDR3 is TGTGCCAGCACCCTAGGGAGTTTCTCCTACAATGAGCAGTTCTTC.

This clonotype was seen at least ten times. CDR3 sequence (DNA): TGTGCCAGCAGCTTAGCTCACCAGCCCCAGCATTTT. It translates to CASSLAHQPQHF. The chain uses TRBV7-9 and TRBJ1-5; D gene unclear. CDR1 is SEHNR and CDR2 is FQNEAQ in the germline V gene (reference sequence). The CDR3 extends over 12 amino acids. The V end lost 0 bases, the J end lost 7 bases, and 4 bases lay between the germline ends.

The CDR3 DNA is TGTGCCAGCGGACAGGGTGGATTTTCACCCCTCCACTTT. This encodes CASGQGGFSPLHF. The chain has TRBV7-9 and TRBJ1-6, with 8 bases matching TRBD1. V shed 8 bases, J shed 9 bases, and the junction held 6 bases outside the gene matches. This CDR3 spans 13 amino acids. The germline CDR1 and CDR2 sequences are SEHNR and FQNEAQ (reference sequence). Full variable domain (remainder filled in from reference TRBV7-9 and TRBJ1-6): DTGVSQNPRHKITKRGQNVTFRCDPISEHNRLYWYRQTLGQGPEFLTYFQNEAQLEKSRLLSDRFSAERPKGSFSTLEIQRTEQGDSAMYLCASGQGGFSPLHFGNGTRLTVT.

The chain recombines TRBV12-3 or TRBV12-4 with TRBJ2-5; D is uncertain. The V and J ends lost 2 bases and 5 bases respectively, with 9 bases between them. This CDR3 region has 13 residues. The CDR3 loop is CASSLQSGETQYF. The CDR3 DNA follows: TGTGCCAGCAGTTTACAGTCCGGGGAGACCCAGTACTTC.

This clonotype was recorded many times. The gene calls are TRBV9 and TRBJ2-1, with D unclear. The CDR3 totals 16 residues. Germline V gene data show CDR1 as SGDLS and CDR2 as YYNGEE. Trimming cost V 4 bases and J 0 bases, with 14 bases left between them. Here the CDR3 DNA reads TGTGCCAGCAGCTCCCGGCCGGGTAGCTCCTACAATGAGCAGTTCTTC. Encoded protein: CASSSRPGSSYNEQFF. Looking up the rest from reference TRBV9 and TRBJ2-1 gives the full variable domain: DSGVTQTPKHLITATGQRVTLRCSPRSGDLSVYWYQQSLDQGLQFLIQYYNGEERAKGNILERFSAQQFPDLHSELNLSSLELGDSALYFCASSSRPGSSYNEQFFGPGTRLTVL.

The V and J genes are TRBV14 and TRBJ1-6, with D unresolved. Germline CDR1 reads SGHDN; CDR2 reads FVKESK. The CDR3 has 14 amino acids. Trimming shortened V by 1 base and J by 11 bases, and 12 bases separated the two germline ends. The DNA for the CDR3 is TGTGCCAGCAGCCAAGCTTTAGGGCAGGCACCCCTCCACTTT. Its translation is CASSQALGQAPLHF.

The sample holds many counts of this clonotype. The chain employs TRBV7-9 and TRBJ2-1; 10 bases line up with TRBD2. Trimming removed 4 bases from V and 7 bases from J; junction bases left unmatched: 10. This CDR3 spans 16 amino acids. Germline assignment: CDR1 SEHNR and CDR2 FQNEAQ (reference sequence). DNA of the CDR3: TGTGCCAGCAGCTCCCCGGGACTAGCGCCTGGAAATGAGCAGTTCTTC. Protein product: CASSSPGLAPGNEQFF.

As to this clonotype: This may come from a read error, since a much larger clone is one base off. It is likely a read error, because the conserved phenylalanine at the end of the CDR3 is missing. The J gene is TRBJ2-3, the V gene TRBV7-3, with D uncertain. The V end was cut by 5 bases, the J end by 3 bases, with 6 bases between. Germline V gives CDR1 SGHTA, CDR2 FQGTGA. The CDR3 extends over 12 amino acids. The CDR3 DNA is TGTGCCAGCAGCGTGGGGACAGATACGCAGTATTTA. Translation gives CASSVGTDTQYL.

This clonotype was found many times. V usage is TRBV20-1 and J usage is TRBJ1-1; D is uncertain. The CDR3 loop spans 12 amino acids. V lost 6 bases to trimming and J lost 11 bases, with 19 bases between them. Germline V gives CDR1 DFQATT, CDR2 SNEGSKA (reference sequence). This chain's CDR3 is CSAPVERLRAFF. The DNA for the CDR3 is TGCAGTGCCCCAGTCGAACGCCTGCGTGCTTTCTTT.

This clonotype was counted a single time. This chain links TRBV6-5 with TRBJ2-5, with TRBD2 identical over 10 bases. Germline loops: CDR1 MNHEY, CDR2 SVGAGI. CDR3 length: 15 amino acids. V was pared by 4 bases and J by 5 bases, with 7 bases of the junction left unmatched. CDR3: CASSWGLAWEETQYF. The CDR3 DNA reads as TGTGCCAGCAGTTGGGGACTAGCGTGGGAGGAGACCCAGTACTTC.

This clonotype occurred many times. V usage is TRBV5-1 and J usage is TRBJ1-4, with a possible D match to TRBD1 (6 bases). The CDR3 contains 13 residues. V was shortened by 4 bases and J by 6 bases, with 10 bases between the two germline ends. Germline CDR1 SGHRS, CDR2 YFSETQ. CDR3 in amino acids: CASSVRTDEKLFF. CDR3 nucleotides: TGCGCCAGCAGCGTCCGGACAGATGAAAAACTGTTTTTT.

The chain recombines TRBV4-2 with TRBJ2-3; 11 bases align to TRBD2. Germline CDR1 LGHNA, CDR2 YNFKEQ. The CDR3 loop spans 16 amino acids. V lost 4 bases and J lost 0; bases outside the gene matches: 3. The CDR3 sequence is CASSRGTSGSTDTQYF. The CDR3 bases are TGTGCCAGCAGCCGCGGGACTAGCGGAAGCACAGATACGCAGTATTTT.

This clonotype appeared a few times. CDR3 region: CASSVDSYQPQHF. The CDR3 bases are TGTGCCAGCAGTGTTGACAGTTATCAGCCCCAGCATTTT. The chain is built from TRBV28 and TRBJ1-5; D might be TRBD1 (5 bases). Germline V gene lookup returns CDR1 MDHEN and CDR2 SYDVKM. The CDR3 consists of 13 residues. With 5 bases removed from V and 5 bases from J, the gap between germline ends came to 10 bases.

This clonotype was observed many times. J is TRBJ2-2 and V is TRBV3-1; D perhaps matches TRBD2 (6 bases). Germline lookup yields CDR1 LGHDT and CDR2 YNNKEL (reference sequence). V was shortened by 4 bases and J by 5 bases, with 11 bases between the two germline ends. The CDR3 contains 14 residues. CDR3 sequence reads: CASSPHGGTGELFF. DNA of the CDR3: TGTGCCAGCAGCCCACACGGGGGAACCGGGGAGCTGTTTTTT.

As concerns this clonotype: This may arise from a read error, as a much more abundant clone is one base away. This chain joins TRBV7-2 and TRBJ1-2; D gene ambiguous. This CDR3 is 11 amino acids long. V was trimmed by 4 bases and J by 3 bases, leaving 3 bases between them. The germline V gene has CDR1 SGHTA and CDR2 FQGNSA. The CDR3 loop reads CASSSYYGYTF. CDR3 DNA: TGTGCCAGCAGCTCTTACTATGGCTACACCTTC.

This clonotype showed up many times. The rearrangement joins TRBV6-1 to TRBJ2-1; maybe TRBD2 (6 bases). Germline-derived CDR1 and CDR2 are MNHNS and SASEGT. The CDR3 covers 13 residues. V was pared by 8 bases and J by 0 bases, with 8 bases between. CDR3 in DNA: TGTGCCAGCCGGGACTCCTCCTACAATGAGCAGTTCTTC. This sequence encodes CASRDSSYNEQFF.